The rows below give T cell receptor beta chains drawn from one sample of a study of regulatory T cells in long-lasting Graves disease. TCRdb redid the calling of the multiplex PCR reads with MiXCR, one entry per CDR3 protein. The sample has a few hundred thousand distinct CDR3 sequences, approximately 12% seen once. These sequences were also reported in another study, on T cells in Graves' hyperthyroidism and ophthalmopathy.

The material sequenced was peripheral blood mononuclear cells (PBMCs), taken at new diagnosis, from a patient treated with antithyroid drugs. These receptors came from a woman aged 18 to 35 with Graves disease. Each CDR3 is given with its conserved first and last residue. D genes are given only for firm matches. The size entry is marked missing in some rows and otherwise reads once, few, many or a size class.

CDR3aa: CSASRGGVGRSNEQFF
CDR3nt: TGCAGTGCTAGTCGGGGTGGGGTAGGAAGGAGTAATGAGCAGTTCTTC
d_gene: -
abundance: few
j_gene: TRBJ2-1
v_gene: TRBV20-1

CDR3aa: CASSQPRREETQYF
CDR3nt: TGTGCCAGTAGTCAGCCCCGAAGGGAAGAGACCCAGTACTTC
d_gene: -
abundance: -
j_gene: TRBJ2-5
v_gene: TRBV19

CDR3aa: CASSESGGAYNEQFF
CDR3nt: TGTGCCAGCAGCGAAAGCGGGGGGGCCTACAATGAGCAGTTCTTC
d_gene: TRBD2
abundance: many
j_gene: TRBJ2-1
v_gene: TRBV3-1

CDR3aa: CASSPPGGGTDTQYF
CDR3nt: TGTGCCAGCTCACCACCCGGAGGGGGGACTGATACGCAGTATTTT
d_gene: -
abundance: many
j_gene: TRBJ2-3
v_gene: TRBV18

CDR3aa: CASGPSAADTQYF
CDR3nt: TGTGCCAGTGGGCCATCGGCGGCAGATACGCAGTATTTT
d_gene: -
abundance: few
j_gene: TRBJ2-3
v_gene: TRBV27

CDR3aa: CASSLSGSRYNEQFF
CDR3nt: TGTGCCAGCAGCCTTAGCGGGAGTCGGTACAATGAGCAGTTCTTC
d_gene: TRBD2
abundance: many
j_gene: TRBJ2-1
v_gene: TRBV7-3

CDR3aa: CATRPSAWTVSETQYF
CDR3nt: TGTGCCACCAGACCGTCCGCCTGGACAGTAAGCGAGACCCAGTACTTC
d_gene: -
abundance: many
j_gene: TRBJ2-5
v_gene: TRBV6-1

CDR3aa: CASSLNVGDITGELFF
CDR3nt: TGCGCCAGCAGCTTGAACGTGGGAGACATCACCGGGGAGCTGTTTTTT
d_gene: -
abundance: many
j_gene: TRBJ2-2
v_gene: TRBV5-1

CDR3aa: CASSLEGLAFEQYF
CDR3nt: TGTGCCAGCAGTTTAGAGGGACTAGCTTTCGAGCAGTACTTC
d_gene: TRBD2
abundance: many
j_gene: TRBJ2-7
v_gene: TRBV12-3/TRBV12-4

CDR3aa: CASSLDRGGFQYF
CDR3nt: TGTGCCAGCAGCTTGGACAGGGGAGGGTTTCAGTACTTC
d_gene: -
abundance: many
j_gene: TRBJ2-4
v_gene: TRBV5-6

CDR3aa: CASSLGPLGTNQPQHF
CDR3nt: TGTGCCAGCAGTTTAGGCCCACTGGGTACTAATCAGCCCCAGCATTTT
d_gene: -
abundance: many
j_gene: TRBJ1-5
v_gene: TRBV12-3/TRBV12-4

CDR3aa: CATREGLAENNEQFF
CDR3nt: TGTGCCACCAGGGAAGGACTAGCGGAGAACAATGAGCAGTTCTTC
d_gene: TRBD2
abundance: -
j_gene: TRBJ2-1
v_gene: TRBV15

CDR3aa: CASTLSGQISTDTQYF
CDR3nt: TGCGCCAGCACCCTTTCCGGCCAGATAAGCACAGATACGCAGTATTTT
d_gene: -
abundance: many
j_gene: TRBJ2-3
v_gene: TRBV5-1

CDR3aa: CASRDPQGSSPLHF
CDR3nt: TGTGCCAGCAGGGATCCGCAAGGTAGTTCACCCCTCCACTTT
d_gene: -
abundance: -
j_gene: TRBJ1-6
v_gene: TRBV2

CDR3aa: CASSEEAPSGNTIYF
CDR3nt: TGTGCCAGCAGTGAAGAAGCGCCCTCTGGAAACACCATATATTTT
d_gene: -
abundance: many
j_gene: TRBJ1-3
v_gene: TRBV2

CDR3aa: CASSEGRRGEETQYF
CDR3nt: TGTGCCAGCAGTGAGGGCAGGAGGGGGGAAGAGACCCAGTACTTC
d_gene: -
abundance: many
j_gene: TRBJ2-5
v_gene: TRBV2

CDR3aa: CSAPGQGSREQYF
CDR3nt: TGCAGTGCTCCCGGACAGGGTTCGCGCGAGCAGTACTTC
d_gene: TRBD1
abundance: many
j_gene: TRBJ2-7
v_gene: TRBV20-1

CDR3aa: CASSGLAGLYYEQYF
CDR3nt: TGTGCCAGCAGCGGACTAGCGGGTCTCTACTACGAGCAGTACTTC
d_gene: TRBD2
abundance: -
j_gene: TRBJ2-7
v_gene: TRBV6-2/TRBV6-3

CDR3aa: CATGIGGNLAHEQYF
CDR3nt: TGTGCCACAGGGATCGGGGGCAACCTTGCCCACGAGCAGTACTTC
d_gene: -
abundance: many
j_gene: TRBJ2-7
v_gene: TRBV28

CDR3aa: CASSYGGMASYEQYF
CDR3nt: TGTGCCAGCAGTTACGGGGGGATGGCATCCTACGAGCAGTACTTC
d_gene: -
abundance: -
j_gene: TRBJ2-7
v_gene: TRBV6-2/TRBV6-3

CDR3aa: CASSQVSLAANNEQFF
CDR3nt: TGCGCCAGCAGCCAAGTCTCATTAGCGGCTAACAATGAGCAGTTCTTC
d_gene: -
abundance: many
j_gene: TRBJ2-1
v_gene: TRBV4-3

CDR3aa: CAISGTGDEQFF
CDR3nt: TGTGCCATCAGTGGGACCGGGGATGAGCAGTTCTTC
d_gene: -
abundance: -
j_gene: TRBJ2-1
v_gene: TRBV10-3

CDR3aa: CASTTRGRQFF
CDR3nt: TGTGCCAGCACCACTCGGGGAAGGCAGTTCTTC
d_gene: -
abundance: many
j_gene: TRBJ2-1
v_gene: TRBV12-3/TRBV12-4

CDR3aa: CASSSARDRVYTEAFF
CDR3nt: TGTGCCAGCAGCAGTGCCCGGGACAGGGTTTACACTGAAGCTTTCTTT
d_gene: TRBD1
abundance: -
j_gene: TRBJ1-1
v_gene: TRBV7-9

CDR3aa: CASSLVSAEAFF
CDR3nt: TGTGCCAGCAGCTTAGTATCCGCTGAAGCTTTCTTT
d_gene: -
abundance: few
j_gene: TRBJ1-1
v_gene: TRBV7-9

CDR3aa: CASTGVFGETQYF
CDR3nt: TGTGCCAGTACAGGGGTTTTTGGGGAGACCCAGTACTTC
d_gene: TRBD1
abundance: many
j_gene: TRBJ2-5
v_gene: TRBV28

CDR3aa: CASRHMTGHNEQFF
CDR3nt: TGTGCCAGCAGGCACATGACAGGGCACAATGAGCAGTTCTTC
d_gene: TRBD1
abundance: many
j_gene: TRBJ2-1
v_gene: TRBV28

CDR3aa: CASSQGMRNRGYQPQHF
CDR3nt: TGCGCCAGCAGCCAAGGGATGAGAAACAGGGGGTATCAGCCCCAGCATTTT
d_gene: TRBD1
abundance: once
j_gene: TRBJ1-5
v_gene: TRBV4-1

CDR3aa: CASSQGESSFSAFF
CDR3nt: TGCGCCAGCAGCCAAGGAGAAAGCAGTTTTAGTGCTTTCTTT
d_gene: -
abundance: few
j_gene: TRBJ1-1
v_gene: TRBV4-3